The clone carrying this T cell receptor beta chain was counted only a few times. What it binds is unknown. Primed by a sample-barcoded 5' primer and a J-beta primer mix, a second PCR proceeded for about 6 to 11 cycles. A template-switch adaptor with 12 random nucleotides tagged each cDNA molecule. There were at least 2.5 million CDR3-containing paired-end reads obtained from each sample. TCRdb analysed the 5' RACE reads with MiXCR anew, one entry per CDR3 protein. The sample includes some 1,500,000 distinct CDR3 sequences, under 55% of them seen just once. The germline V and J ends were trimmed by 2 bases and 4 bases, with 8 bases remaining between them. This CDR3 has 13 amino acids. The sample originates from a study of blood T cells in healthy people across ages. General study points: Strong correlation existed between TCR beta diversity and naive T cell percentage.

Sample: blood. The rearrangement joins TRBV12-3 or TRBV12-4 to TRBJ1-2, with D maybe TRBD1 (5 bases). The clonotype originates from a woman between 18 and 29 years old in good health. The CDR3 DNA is TGTGCCAGCAGTTTACCCAGGGTCTATGGCTACACCTTC. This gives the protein CASSLPRVYGYTF.